This note documents a single T cell receptor beta chain sequence. This same CDR3 is encoded by further DNA sequences in the sample. Original data processing: By means of reference gene primer amplification, nucleated cell counts were estimated. Some clones are missing from TCRdb's copy, which holds only in-frame ones; the method was immunoSEQ multiplex PCR. That table is the source of V, J and clone size, and D and trimming were worked out from the DNA. The table records hundreds of thousands of clones, around 92% of them present only once. The sample is drawn from a study of blood T cell repertoires in COVID-19. Study at large: The study drew acute and convalescent COVID-19 samples from the United States, Italy and Spain. In each case, the material was cDNA or gDNA derived from T cells, B-cell-depleted T cells, or PBMCs.

The CDR3 covers 15 residues. In germline, CDR1 is SGHRS, CDR2 YFSETQ. The V gene lost 0 bases and the J gene lost 1 base, with 11 bases spanning the gap. The sample taken for sequencing was peripheral blood. J is TRBJ2-7 and V is TRBV5-1; D might be TRBD2 (6 bases). The origin of this receptor is a woman aged 30 to 39 with COVID-19, enrolled during active disease. CDR3 DNA sequence: TGCGCCAGCAGCTTGGGTCGGGGGTCATCCTACGAGCAGTACTTC. Translating gives CASSLGRGSSYEQYF.